This T cell receptor (beta chain) was captured in a study of T cell responses to AZD1222 COVID-19 vaccine. Generated by immunoSEQ multiplex PCR, the TCRdb table keeps only in-frame clones and is missing some. The profile covers about 89,000 clones, with around 91% appearing a single time and roughly 5% taken by the ten largest. This clone was found once. The sequenced sample was peripheral blood, obtained 28 days after the second AZD1222 dose. This receptor was identified in an adult who received the AZD1222 COVID-19 vaccine.

The CDR3 region is CASSPLQGADEKLFF. The CDR3 nucleotides read TGCGCCAGCAGCCCGTTGCAGGGGGCGGATGAAAAACTGTTTTTT. This chain uses TRBV5-1 with TRBJ1-4; 8 nucleotides line up with TRBD1. Trimming removed 4 bases from V and 6 bases from J; junction bases left unmatched: 8. CDR1 and CDR2 (germline): SGHRS, YFSETQ. CDR3 length: 15 residues. Supplemented by reference TRBV5-1 and TRBJ1-4, the full variable domain reads KAGVTQTPRYLIKTRGQQVTLSCSPISGHRSVSWYQQTPGQGLQFLFEYFSETQRNKGNFPGRFSGRQFSNSRSEMNVSTLELGDSALYLCASSPLQGADEKLFFGSGTQLSVL.